This entry lists 8 T cell receptor beta chains sequenced from one sample in a study of neurological immune-mediated disorders. One entry per CDR3 protein results from TCRdb running MiXCR on the 5' RACE reads. Found here are around 40,000 distinct CDR3 sequences, roughly 6.9% of them singletons; the top ten hold 5.7%. The sequencing input was CD4+ T cells from blood. The receptor source for this set is a man in his forties or fifties in good health.

This clonotype was recorded at least ten times. The J gene is TRBJ2-7, the V gene TRBV10-3, with 8 positions matching TRBD1. The CDR3 is 14 amino acids. Germline values: CDR1 ENHRY, CDR2 SYGVKD. The trim removed 6 bases at V and 6 bases at J, leaving 10 bases unmatched. The CDR3 region is CAISGTGTGIEQYF. CDR3 nucleotide sequence: TGTGCCATCAGCGGTACCGGGACAGGTATCGAGCAGTACTTC.

The sample holds many counts of this clonotype. V is TRBV5-1 and J is TRBJ1-5, with D unclear. The CDR3 loop spans 15 amino acids. Germline CDR1 is SGHRS and CDR2 is YFSETQ. The V gene lost 0 bases and the J gene lost 2 bases, with 9 bases spanning the gap. The CDR3 nucleotides are TGCGCCAGCAGCTTGGATGACGAACGCAATCAGCCCCAGCATTTT. Protein: CASSLDDERNQPQHF. The variable domain in full, completed from reference TRBV5-1 and TRBJ1-5, reads KAGVTQTPRYLIKTRGQQVTLSCSPISGHRSVSWYQQTPGQGLQFLFEYFSETQRNKGNFPGRFSGRQFSNSRSEMNVSTLELGDSALYLCASSLDDERNQPQHFGDGTRLSIL.

This clonotype was seen at least ten times. The V and J genes are TRBV3-1 and TRBJ2-5; no clear D. The germline V and J ends were trimmed by 1 base and 0 bases, with 9 bases remaining between them. Germline CDR1 LGHDT, CDR2 YNNKEL (reference sequence). The CDR3 has 15 amino acids. In DNA form, the CDR3 reads TGTGCCAGCAGCCAAGCAGTACAGCACCAAGAGACCCAGTACTTC. Translation gives CASSQAVQHQETQYF.

The sample holds many counts of this clonotype. CDR3 residues: CATSRDPDLRRIWEQYF. The DNA for the CDR3 is TGTGCCACCAGCAGAGATCCTGACCTTCGGCGTATTTGGGAGCAGTACTTC. The V gene is TRBV15, the J gene TRBJ2-7; D ambiguous. The CDR3 contains 17 residues. CDR1 is LNHNV, CDR2 YYDKDF, per germline (reference sequence). Trimming took 0 bases from V and 7 from J, leaving 22 bases between them.

The rearrangement joins TRBV30 to TRBJ2-7, with 11 positions matching TRBD2. Unmatched junction bases numbered 1, after V lost 1 base and J lost 5 bases. CDR3 size: 13 residues. From germline, CDR1 is GTSNPN and CDR2 SVGIG (reference sequence). CDR3 loop: CAWSGLAGNEQYF. The CDR3 nucleotides are TGTGCCTGGAGTGGACTAGCGGGGAACGAGCAGTACTTC.

At least ten counts were recorded for this clonotype. The rearrangement uses TRBV7-2 and TRBJ2-7, with D tentatively TRBD1 (5 bases). The V end was cut by 5 bases, the J end by 2 bases, with 10 bases between. This CDR3 has 13 amino acids. The V gene's germline CDR1 is SGHTA and CDR2 FQGNSA. The CDR3 sequence is CASSRQLAYEQYF. In DNA, the CDR3 is TGTGCCAGCAGCCGACAGCTCGCCTACGAGCAGTACTTC.

This clonotype was counted ten times or more. This rearrangement joins TRBV6-5 to TRBJ2-6, with D unresolved. Trimming took off 8 bases at V and 0 bases at J, with 8 bases between the two ends. The CDR3 sequence is 14 residues long. The germline V gene has CDR1 MNHEY and CDR2 SVGAGI. Here the CDR3 reads CASGSNSGANVLTF. CDR3 nucleotides: TGTGCCAGCGGGTCGAACTCTGGGGCCAACGTCCTGACTTTC.

This clonotype appeared many times. The rearrangement uses TRBV4-2 and TRBJ1-4, with D possibly TRBD1 on 6 matching bases. CDR1 and CDR2 (germline): LGHNA, YNFKEQ. This CDR3 has 18 amino acids. V gave up 0 bases and J gave up 2 bases, with 16 bases separating them. The CDR3 nucleotides read TGTGCCAGCAGCCAAGACGGCACAGGGCGGCGCACTAATGAAAAACTGTTTTTT. It specifies CASSQDGTGRRTNEKLFF.